This T cell receptor beta chain was retrieved from a study of T cells in Graves' hyperthyroidism and ophthalmopathy. Ophthalmopathy in the patients scored at least 3 on Clinical Activity Score and at least 4 on NOSPECS grade, lasting under 3 months. PBMCs were sourced from roughly 9.1 ml fresh peripheral blood. This clonotype was seen at least ten times. What it binds is not known. RNA transcripts yielded amplified TCR beta CDR3 regions. First-round RT-PCR of the TCR CDR3 relied on the HTBI primer set. In TCRdb, the multiplex PCR reads were re-called with MiXCR into one record per CDR3 protein. Among 500,000 to 800,000 distinct CDR3 sequences listed, about 14% were seen once. The junction had 11 bases not matched to a gene; V was cut back by 6 bases and J by 7 bases. CDR3 size: 14 residues. Germline CDR1 and CDR2: DFQATT and SNEGSKA (reference sequence). Study conclusions and caveats: Expanded thyroid clonotypes (above 0.001) were mostly also found in blood. From stable hyperthyroidism, ophthalmopathy was separated by a 13 V-J model.

The rearrangement links TRBV20-1 to TRBJ2-1, with TRBD2 matching over 8 bases. Source material: blood. The clonotype was recovered from a woman in her forties or fifties with Graves' ophthalmopathy. For the CDR3, the DNA is TGCAGTGCCAAAGGACTAGCCCTCGGGAATGAGCAGTTCTTC. It translates to CSAKGLALGNEQFF.